This T cell receptor (delta chain) was documented in a study of γδ T cells in repeated Plasmodium falciparum infection. For the study at large: Four controlled malaria infections with P. falciparum NF54 spanned about 600 days.

This CDR3 region has 19 residues. CDR1 and CDR2 (germline): TSWWSYY, QGS. V lost 0 bases, J lost 1 base, and 21 bases lay in between. Bulk repertoires came from Vgamma9/Vdelta2+ or Vdelta2-negative gammadelta T cells flow-sorted from PBMC. Turning to this clone: Its antigen remains unknown. Only one base separates this from a far larger clonotype, so it likely reflects a read error. Other DNA sequences in the same sample also yield this CDR3.

Study findings and constraints: Vdelta2-negative gammadelta repertoires appeared less diverse and less shared in Malian than Australian children. In Vdelta2-negative, largely Vdelta1+, gammadelta repertoires, repeated controlled infections appeared to drive clonal selection waves.

TCRdb processed the multiplex PCR reads again with the CATT caller. Of 80,000 to 95,000 delta-chain clones listed, roughly 1.4% are singletons. This clonotype originated in a pool of human donors (malaria-infected and uninfected, not separated). This rearrangement joins TRDV1 to TRDJ1; perhaps TRDD3 as D (5 bases). The sample taken for sequencing was gamma-delta T cells from blood. The CDR3 nucleotides read TGTGCTCTTGGGGAACTAGGTCCTCCCGGGGAGGGGTCCACCGATAAACTCATCTTT. Its protein is CALGELGPPGEGSTDKLIF.